Shown below are 26 T cell receptor beta chains from a single sample sequenced in a study of T cell repertoires in cytomegalovirus infection (dated 2019 in TCRdb). What this sample's treatment or condition label stands for: in vitro stimulation with specific CMV peptide epitopes to enrich CMV-specific T cells. Antigen specificity for these receptors is unknown. The instrument given in TCRdb is Illumina HiSeq 1500. The public sequencing data were trimmed at Q25 with fastp and processed into clonotypes with MiXCR by TCRdb, which kept only in-frame beta chains. A single entry per CDR3 protein holds the most common genes and DNA from its merged rows. Here the sample has about 110,000 distinct CDR3 sequences; around 31% occur a single time. The ten largest clones represent around two fifths of the sample. The sequencing here drew on CD8+ T cells from cultured PBMCs, taken from culture after CMV antigen stimulation. These receptors originate from a human donor in good health (CMV status not recorded). Some clones in this sample may be carry-over from other donors' samples.

This clonotype came up a few times. The V gene is TRBV7-3, the J gene TRBJ2-1; no firm D call. The CDR3 contains 12 residues. From germline, CDR1 is SGHTA and CDR2 FQGTGA. Trimming shortened V by 1 base and J by 6 bases, and 4 bases separated the two germline ends. CDR3 nucleotide sequence: TGTGCCAGCAGCTTAATGGGCAATGAGCAGTTCTTC. Translated, it gives CASSLMGNEQFF.

This clonotype has more than one count but fewer than ten. The chain is built from TRBV7-9 and TRBJ2-7; 8 bases are shared with TRBD1. Germline CDR1 reads SEHNR; CDR2 reads FQNEAQ (reference sequence). J lost 6 bases, V lost 4 bases, and 14 bases had no gene match. The CDR3 length is 16 residues. This chain's CDR3 is CASSSAGVGQGPEQYF. The CDR3 DNA follows: TGTGCCAGCAGCTCCGCCGGTGTCGGACAGGGCCCCGAGCAGTACTTC.

This clonotype has a handful of counts. The chain is built from TRBV27 and TRBJ1-2; 8 positions agree with TRBD1. J lost 8 bases, V lost 6 bases, and 17 bases had no gene match. CDR1 is MNHEY and CDR2 is SMNVEV in the germline V gene (reference sequence). This CDR3 contains 16 residues. The CDR3 coding sequence is TGTGCCAGCAGCCTTTACGGACAGGGTAGAGACGTAGGCTACACCTTC. This codes for CASSLYGQGRDVGYTF.

The rearrangement uses TRBV4-3 and TRBJ1-2; tentative D call: TRBD1 (5 bases). There are 16 residues in the CDR3. V lost 1 base and J 2 bases, leaving 14 bases between the germline ends. CDR1 and CDR2 from the germline V gene are LGHNA and YSLEER. CDR3 DNA sequence: TGCGCCAGCAGCCAAGCGGAAGACAGCCCCAACTATGGCTACACCTTC. Translation: CASSQAEDSPNYGYTF.

The rearrangement uses TRBV2 and TRBJ1-2, with a possible D match to TRBD1 (5 bases). CDR1 is SNHLY and CDR2 is FYNNEI in the germline V gene. V lost 10 bases and J lost 1, with 16 bases in between. The CDR3 covers 14 residues. Here the CDR3 DNA reads TGTGCCATCCCCGGGACCGACCTTAACTATGGCTACACCTTC. It codes for CAIPGTDLNYGYTF.

The V call is TRBV20-1, the J call TRBJ2-7; D might be TRBD1 or TRBD2, each matching 5 bases. CDR3 length equals 13 residues. The germline CDR1 and CDR2 sequences are DFQATT and SNEGSKA (reference sequence). V lost 6 bases and J 5 bases, leaving 17 bases between the germline ends. CDR3 sequence reads: CSAPIRGRNEQYF. Here the CDR3 DNA reads TGCAGTGCACCTATCCGGGGCCGGAACGAGCAGTACTTC.

This chain connects TRBV6-1 to TRBJ1-1; 7 bases map to TRBD1. Germline CDR1 reads MNHNS; CDR2 reads SASEGT. V dropped 8 bases and J dropped 0; count of bases not matched to a gene: 9. The CDR3 has 15 amino acids. The CDR3 coding sequence is TGTGCCAGCGGCTGGATCGGACAGGTGAACACTGAAGCTTTCTTT. It encodes CASGWIGQVNTEAFF.

The count of this clonotype is one. A read error is possible here, since a much larger clone lies one base away. The chain uses TRBV7-2 and TRBJ1-4; D perhaps matches TRBD1 (5 bases). Deletions cut 5 bases from V and 7 bases from J, with 17 bases between. Looked up from germline, CDR1 is SGHTA and CDR2 is FQGNSA. This CDR3 has 15 residues. The chain's CDR3 is CASSEDVGRGEKLFF. CDR3 DNA sequence: TGTGCCAGCAGCGAAGACGTGGGGCGGGGTGAAAAACTGTTTTTT.

The sample holds many counts of this clonotype. V is TRBV20-1 and J is TRBJ2-2; TRBD2 matches 8 bases. The V gene's germline CDR1 is DFQATT and CDR2 SNEGSKA (reference sequence). Trimming removed 0 bases from V and 5 bases from J; junction bases left unmatched: 8. The CDR3 is made up of 16 amino acids. The CDR3 loop reads CSARDVVAGLTGELFF. The CDR3 DNA follows: TGCAGTGCTAGAGATGTAGTAGCGGGGTTGACCGGGGAGCTGTTTTTT.

This clonotype was seen ten or more times. The V call is TRBV7-2, the J call TRBJ2-3, with D possibly being TRBD2 (6 bases). CDR3 length equals 15 residues. The V gene lost 1 base and the J gene lost 2 bases, with 10 bases spanning the gap. Germline V gene data show CDR1 as SGHTA and CDR2 as FQGNSA. CDR3 protein: CASSLVSGYTDTQYF. The DNA for the CDR3 is TGTGCCAGCAGCTTAGTTAGCGGCTACACAGATACGCAGTATTTT.

The CDR3, as DNA: TGCGCCAGCAGCCAACCAACAGCGGGCAATCAGCCCCAGCATTTT. It codes for CASSQPTAGNQPQHF. The rearrangement links TRBV4-1 to TRBJ1-5; D is unclear. The CDR3 extends over 15 amino acids. Germline CDR1 MGHRA, CDR2 YSYEKL. V lost 2 bases and J lost 2, with 10 bases in between.

This clonotype was detected only a few times. The chain joins TRBV6-5 to TRBJ2-1; D ambiguous. V shed 2 bases and J shed 9 bases, with 14 bases lying between them. This CDR3 is built from 14 residues. Germline assignment: CDR1 MNHEY and CDR2 SVGAGI. For the CDR3, the DNA is TGTGCCAGCAGTTACACGAGCACCCTCAGTGAGCAGTTCTTC. Amino acid sequence: CASSYTSTLSEQFF.

This clonotype has only a few counts. The J gene is TRBJ1-5, the V gene TRBV27; the D is unclear. The ends were cut back, 4 bases at V and 2 bases at J, with 9 bases in the middle. CDR3 length: 14 amino acids. CDR1 is MNHEY, CDR2 SMNVEV, per germline (reference sequence). Here the CDR3 DNA reads TGTGCCAGCAGTTACGGAAGGGGCAATCAGCCCCAGCATTTT. It codes for CASSYGRGNQPQHF.

The genes are TRBV7-6 and TRBJ2-7; 7 positions agree with TRBD1. There are 15 residues in the CDR3. Germline trimming cut 5 bases from V and 5 bases from J; bases unmatched to any gene: 12. Germline CDR1 and CDR2: SGHVS and FNYEAQ. CDR3 sequence: CASSTFRQGGHEQYF. The CDR3 DNA reads TGTGCCAGCAGCACCTTTCGACAGGGTGGGCACGAGCAGTACTTC.

This clonotype was found once. The J gene is TRBJ2-5, the V gene TRBV5-8; D ambiguous. The V gene lost 2 bases and the J gene lost 2 bases, with 7 bases spanning the gap. This CDR3 has 13 amino acids. Germline CDR1 reads SGHTS; CDR2 reads YDEGEE. CDR3 DNA sequence: TGTGCCAGCAGCTTTCTACCGCAAGAGACCCAGTACTTC. It specifies CASSFLPQETQYF.

The CDR3 loop reads CASSLGVQGSGYNEQFF. The CDR3, as DNA: TGTGCCAGCAGCTTAGGGGTACAGGGAAGCGGGTACAATGAGCAGTTCTTC. This chain links TRBV7-9 with TRBJ2-1; D tentatively fits TRBD1 or TRBD2 (6 bases each). Germline CDR1 SEHNR, CDR2 FQNEAQ (reference sequence). The CDR3 has 17 amino acids. V shed 1 base and J shed 4 bases, with 17 bases lying between them. The whole variable domain, remainder taken from reference TRBV7-9 and TRBJ2-1, is DTGVSQNPRHKITKRGQNVTFRCDPISEHNRLYWYRQTLGQGPEFLTYFQNEAQLEKSRLLSDRFSAERPKGSFSTLEIQRTEQGDSAMYLCASSLGVQGSGYNEQFFGPGTRLTVL.

This clonotype was counted only a few times. The rearrangement links TRBV6-6 to TRBJ2-2; TRBD2 is a possible D gene (6 bases). Trimming shortened V by 0 bases and J by 4 bases, and 15 bases separated the two germline ends. This CDR3 is built from 17 residues. Germline V gene sequence: CDR1 MNHNY, CDR2 SVGAGI (reference sequence). In DNA form, the CDR3 reads TGTGCCAGCAGTTACTCGATGGCTAGCGCGGCCACCGGGGAGCTGTTTTTT. Translated, it gives CASSYSMASAATGELFF.

The sample holds a few counts of this clonotype. The chain couples TRBV6-1 to TRBJ2-5; 12 bases match TRBD2. J was trimmed by 2 bases and V by 1 base; bases with no gene match: 14. The CDR3 consists of 20 residues. Germline V gene lookup returns CDR1 MNHNS and CDR2 SASEGT. CDR3: CASSEVLPGLAGLWQETQYF. In DNA form, the CDR3 reads TGTGCCAGCAGTGAAGTCTTACCGGGACTAGCGGGCCTATGGCAAGAGACCCAGTACTTC.

This clonotype was seen only a few times. The chain employs TRBV6-5 and TRBJ2-3; D is possibly TRBD1 (6 bases). Trimming left V 1 base short and J 0 bases short, with 17 bases between. The CDR3 is 18 residues long. Germline V gene data show CDR1 as MNHEY and CDR2 as SVGAGI. CDR3 sequence reads: CASSYYSSDRISTDTQYF. In DNA form, the CDR3 reads TGTGCCAGCAGTTACTACTCTTCTGACAGGATTAGCACAGATACGCAGTATTTT.

Only a few counts were recorded for this clonotype. This chain joins TRBV7-9 and TRBJ1-6; TRBD1 is a possible D gene (6 bases). This CDR3 region has 17 residues. V gave up 2 bases and J gave up 5 bases, with 16 bases separating them. Germline values: CDR1 SEHNR, CDR2 FQNEAQ (reference sequence). This CDR3 reads CASSLFGTDRNNSPLHF. CDR3 sequence (DNA): TGTGCCAGCAGCTTATTCGGGACCGACAGGAATAATTCACCCCTCCACTTT.

This clonotype was seen at least ten times. This rearrangement joins TRBV7-2 to TRBJ2-1, with D possibly matching TRBD1 (5 bases). V lost 2 bases to trimming and J lost 7 bases, with 9 bases between them. CDR3 length: 13 residues. In germline, CDR1 is SGHTA, CDR2 FQGNSA. CDR3 in amino acids: CASSLRGGNEQFF. The CDR3 DNA reads as TGTGCCAGCAGCTTAAGGGGTGGTAATGAGCAGTTCTTC.

This chain joins TRBV2 and TRBJ2-3, with 7 bases fitting TRBD1. The trim removed 1 base at V and 6 bases at J, leaving 7 bases unmatched. Germline CDR1 SNHLY, CDR2 FYNNEI. CDR3 size: 15 residues. The DNA for the CDR3 is TGTGCCAGCAGTGAAGGAGGGGGCTCTGCGGATACGCAGTATTTT. Its translation: CASSEGGGSADTQYF.

The genes are TRBV7-6 and TRBJ2-1, with 9 bases matching TRBD2. This CDR3 is built from 20 residues. Germline assignment: CDR1 SGHVS and CDR2 FNYEAQ. The ends lost 2 bases at V and 6 bases at J; junction bases unmatched: 20. CDR3 sequence (DNA): TGTGCCAGCAGCTTAAACCTTGCCGGCGGGGGGGCCAGCATAAGCAATGAGCAGTTCTTC. Protein product: CASSLNLAGGGASISNEQFF. Together with reference TRBV7-6 and TRBJ2-1, the CDR3 gives the full variable domain: GAGVSQSPRYKVTKRGQDVALRCDPISGHVSLYWYRQALGQGPEFLTYFNYEAQQDKSGLPNDRFSAERPEGSISTLTIQRTEQRDSAMYRCASSLNLAGGGASISNEQFFGPGTRLTVL.

The chain is built from TRBV7-9 and TRBJ2-1; D gene uncertain. The CDR3 has 14 amino acids. CDR1 SEHNR and CDR2 FQNEAQ come from the germline V gene (reference sequence). The V end was cut by 4 bases, the J end by 3 bases, with 10 bases between. The CDR3 DNA is TGTGCCAGCAGCTCACCATCGGGCTACAATGAGCAGTTCTTC. Its translation is CASSSPSGYNEQFF.

In this sample, this clonotype turned up a few times. The genes are TRBV7-2 and TRBJ2-7, with 8 bases aligning to TRBD2. Germline V gene lookup returns CDR1 SGHTA and CDR2 FQGNSA. This CDR3 is 14 amino acids long. V shed 7 bases and J 3 bases; nucleotides not matched to a gene: 8. CDR3 nucleotide sequence: TGTGCCAGCACGACAGCGGGGGCCCTCTACGAGCAGTACTTC. Translating gives CASTTAGALYEQYF. The full variable domain, with the rest looked up from reference TRBV7-2 and TRBJ2-7, is GAGVSQSPSNKVTEKGKDVELRCDPISGHTALYWYRQSLGQGLEFLIYFQGNSAPDKSGLPSDRFSAERTGGSVSTLTIQRTQQEDSAVYLCASTTAGALYEQYFGPGTRLTVT.

CDR3 region: CASSDPGARPTYGYTF. The CDR3 nucleotides are TGTGCCAGCAGTGACCCAGGGGCAAGGCCGACCTATGGCTACACCTTC. This rearrangement joins TRBV2 to TRBJ1-2; possibly TRBD1 for D (6 bases). With 3 bases removed from V and 4 bases from J, the gap between germline ends came to 18 bases. The CDR3 length is 16 residues. Germline CDR1 and CDR2: SNHLY and FYNNEI.